The T cell receptor beta chain under discussion was sequenced for a study of T cell responses to AZD1222 COVID-19 vaccine. Regarding the study as a whole: Clonal diversity may have been underestimated, and the donors were mostly white British, with more females than males. Only 6 or 7 AZD1222 recipients tested seropositive at baseline.

Points on this clone: What it binds is not known.

Produced via immunoSEQ multiplex PCR; TCRdb's table is partial and in-frame only. The sample contains some 250,000 clones, 94% of which appear only once. The sequence was collected from an adult who received the AZD1222 COVID-19 vaccine. The starting material was peripheral blood, obtained 28 days after the second AZD1222 dose.

For the CDR3, the DNA is TGTGCCAGCAGCCTTCGGACGGCCGCGTCCCTCCACTTT. Its translation: CASSLRTAASLHF. The chain uses TRBV3-1 (or the pseudogene TRBV3-2) and TRBJ1-6, with D uncertain. CDR3 size: 13 residues. The germline V gene has CDR1 LGHDT and CDR2 YNNKEL (reference sequence). V shed 4 bases and J shed 14 bases, with 15 bases lying between them.